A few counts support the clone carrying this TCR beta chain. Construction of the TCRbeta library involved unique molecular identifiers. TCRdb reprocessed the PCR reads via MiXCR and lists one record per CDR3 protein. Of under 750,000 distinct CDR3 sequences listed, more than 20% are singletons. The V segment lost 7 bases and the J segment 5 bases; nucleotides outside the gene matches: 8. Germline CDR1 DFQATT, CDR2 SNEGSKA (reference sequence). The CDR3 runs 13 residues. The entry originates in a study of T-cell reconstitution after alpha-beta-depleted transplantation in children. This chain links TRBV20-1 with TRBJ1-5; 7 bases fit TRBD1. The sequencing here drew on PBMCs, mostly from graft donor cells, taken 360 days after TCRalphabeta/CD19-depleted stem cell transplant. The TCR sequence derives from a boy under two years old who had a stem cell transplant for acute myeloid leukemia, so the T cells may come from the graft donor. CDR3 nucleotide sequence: TGCAGTGTCGGGACAGTCGTTTATCAGCCCCAGCATTTT. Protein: CSVGTVVYQPQHF.